The present T cell receptor beta chain was sequenced within a study of early T cells in non-severe SARS-CoV-2 infection. Between the trimmed V and J ends, which lost 4 bases and 4 bases, there was a span of 10 bases. The germline V gene has CDR1 MNHNS and CDR2 SASEGT. The length of the CDR3 is 13 residues. TCRdb used MiXCR to reprocess the 5' RACE reads, holding one entry per CDR3 protein. The data contain fewer than 75,000 distinct CDR3 sequences, 20% of them singletons. The sample in question was whole blood, obtained at baseline. The TCR originated in an adult who was a healthcare worker with PCR-confirmed SARS-CoV-2 infection or an uninfected control (not recorded which). The V and J genes are TRBV6-1 and TRBJ1-1; D gene uncertain. For the CDR3, the DNA is TGTGCCAGCAGTGCCTTGGTTAGCACTGAAGCTTTCTTT. Its protein product is CASSALVSTEAFF.